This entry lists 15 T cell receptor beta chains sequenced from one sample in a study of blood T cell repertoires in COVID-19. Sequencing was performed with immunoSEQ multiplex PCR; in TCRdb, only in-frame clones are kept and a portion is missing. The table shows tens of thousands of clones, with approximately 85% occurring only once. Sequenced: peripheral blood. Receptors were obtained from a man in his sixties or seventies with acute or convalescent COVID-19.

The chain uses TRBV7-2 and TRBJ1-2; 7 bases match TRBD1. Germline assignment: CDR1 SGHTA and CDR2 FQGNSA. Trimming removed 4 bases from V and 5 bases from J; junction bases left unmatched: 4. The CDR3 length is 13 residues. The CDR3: CASSWGQNYGYTF. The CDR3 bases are TGTGCCAGCAGCTGGGGACAGAATTATGGCTACACCTTC.

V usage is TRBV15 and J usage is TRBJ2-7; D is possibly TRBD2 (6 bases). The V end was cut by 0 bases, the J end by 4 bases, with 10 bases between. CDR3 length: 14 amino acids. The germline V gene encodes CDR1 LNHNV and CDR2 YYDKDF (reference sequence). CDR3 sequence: CATSRDKGRYEQYF. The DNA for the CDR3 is TGTGCCACCAGCAGAGATAAGGGGAGGTACGAGCAGTACTTC.

In DNA form, the CDR3 reads TGCGCCAGCAGCCAAGAAGGCGGGACAGGCTCCCTGGGAAGAGGCTACACCTTC. The encoded protein is CASSQEGGTGSLGRGYTF. The rearrangement joins TRBV4-1 to TRBJ1-2; TRBD1 matches at 8 bases. The length of the CDR3 is 18 residues. Germline CDR1 MGHRA, CDR2 YSYEKL. The V segment lost 0 bases and the J segment 8 bases; nucleotides outside the gene matches: 17.

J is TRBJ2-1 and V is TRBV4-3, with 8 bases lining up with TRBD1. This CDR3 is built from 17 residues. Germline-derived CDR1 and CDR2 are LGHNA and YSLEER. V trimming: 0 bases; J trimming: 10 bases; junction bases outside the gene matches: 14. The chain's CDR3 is CASSQDWNGQGRWEQFF. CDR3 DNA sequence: TGCGCCAGCAGCCAAGATTGGAACGGACAGGGCAGGTGGGAGCAGTTCTTC.

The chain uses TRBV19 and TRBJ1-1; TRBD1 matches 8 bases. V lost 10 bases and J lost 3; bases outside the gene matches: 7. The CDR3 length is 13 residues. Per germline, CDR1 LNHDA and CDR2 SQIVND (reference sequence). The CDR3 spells CATKGQGHTEAFF. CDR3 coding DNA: TGTGCCACTAAAGGACAGGGACACACTGAAGCTTTCTTT.

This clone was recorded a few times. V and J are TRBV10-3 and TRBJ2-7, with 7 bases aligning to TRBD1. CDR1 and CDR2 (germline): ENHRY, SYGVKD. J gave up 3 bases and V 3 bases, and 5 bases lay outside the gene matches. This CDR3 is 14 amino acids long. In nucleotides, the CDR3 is TGTGCCATCAGTGAAGGGAACAGGGGCTACGAGCAGTACTTC. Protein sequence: CAISEGNRGYEQYF.

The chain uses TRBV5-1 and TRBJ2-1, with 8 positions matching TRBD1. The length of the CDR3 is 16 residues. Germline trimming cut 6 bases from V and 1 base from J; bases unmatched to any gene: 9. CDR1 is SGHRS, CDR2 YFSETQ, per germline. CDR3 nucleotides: TGCGCCAGCACCACAGGGGGACCGACATCCTACAATGAGCAGTTCTTC. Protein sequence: CASTTGGPTSYNEQFF.

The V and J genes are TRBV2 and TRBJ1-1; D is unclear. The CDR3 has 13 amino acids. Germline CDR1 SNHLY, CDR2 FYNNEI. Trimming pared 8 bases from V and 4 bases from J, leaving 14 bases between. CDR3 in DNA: TGTGCCAGCGGTCGAGTACCGGGCACTGAAGCTTTCTTT. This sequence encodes CASGRVPGTEAFF.

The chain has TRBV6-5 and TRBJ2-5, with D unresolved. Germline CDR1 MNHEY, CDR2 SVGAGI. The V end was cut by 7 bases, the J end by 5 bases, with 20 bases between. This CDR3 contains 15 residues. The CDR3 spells CASKRSSYRMETQYF. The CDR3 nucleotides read TGTGCCAGCAAGCGTTCTAGTTACCGTATGGAGACCCAGTACTTC.

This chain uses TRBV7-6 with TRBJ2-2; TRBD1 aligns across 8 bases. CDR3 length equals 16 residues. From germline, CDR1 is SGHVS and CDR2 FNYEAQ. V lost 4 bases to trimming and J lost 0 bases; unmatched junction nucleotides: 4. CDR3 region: CASSSQGASNTGELFF. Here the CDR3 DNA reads TGTGCCAGCAGCTCCCAGGGGGCTTCGAACACCGGGGAGCTGTTTTTT. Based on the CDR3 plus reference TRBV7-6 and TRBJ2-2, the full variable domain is GAGVSQSPRYKVTKRGQDVALRCDPISGHVSLYWYRQALGQGPEFLTYFNYEAQQDKSGLPNDRFSAERPEGSISTLTIQRTEQRDSAMYRCASSSQGASNTGELFFGEGSRLTVL.

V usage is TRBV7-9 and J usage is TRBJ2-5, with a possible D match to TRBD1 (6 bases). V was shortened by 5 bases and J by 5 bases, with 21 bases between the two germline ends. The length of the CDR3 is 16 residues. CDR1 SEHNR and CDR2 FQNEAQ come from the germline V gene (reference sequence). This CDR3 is CASSHPLGAGDETQYF. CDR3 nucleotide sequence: TGTGCCAGCAGCCACCCGTTGGGCGCAGGGGATGAGACCCAGTACTTC.

For the CDR3, the DNA is TGCGCCAGCAGCCAAGGAACAGGGGGCGGGTGGAACATTCAGTACTTC. This codes for CASSQGTGGGWNIQYF. This chain uses TRBV4-1 with TRBJ2-4, with 9 bases that match TRBD1. The CDR3 has 16 residues. Germline values: CDR1 MGHRA, CDR2 YSYEKL. With V trimmed by 1 base and J by 7 bases, 8 bases remained unmatched.

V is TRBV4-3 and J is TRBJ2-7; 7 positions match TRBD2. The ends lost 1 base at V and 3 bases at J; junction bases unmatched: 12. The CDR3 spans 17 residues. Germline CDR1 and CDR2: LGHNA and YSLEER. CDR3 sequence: CASSQAPPSGIGYEQYF. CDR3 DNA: TGCGCCAGCAGCCAAGCCCCCCCCAGCGGGATAGGCTACGAGCAGTACTTC.

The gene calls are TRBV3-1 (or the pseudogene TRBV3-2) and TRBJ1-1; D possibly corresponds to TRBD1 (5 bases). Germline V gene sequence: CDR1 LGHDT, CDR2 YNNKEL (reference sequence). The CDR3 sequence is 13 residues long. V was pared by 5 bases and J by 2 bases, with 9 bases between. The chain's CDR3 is CASSATGNTEAFF. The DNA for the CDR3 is TGTGCCAGCAGCGCTACAGGTAACACTGAAGCTTTCTTT.

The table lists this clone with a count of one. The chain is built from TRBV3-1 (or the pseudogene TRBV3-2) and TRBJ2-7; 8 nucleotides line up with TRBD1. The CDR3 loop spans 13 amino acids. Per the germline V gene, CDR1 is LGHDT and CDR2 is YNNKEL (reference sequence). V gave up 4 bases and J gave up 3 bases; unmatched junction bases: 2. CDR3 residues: CASSRGQGYEQYF. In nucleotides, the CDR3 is TGTGCCAGCAGCCGAGGACAGGGCTACGAGCAGTACTTC.